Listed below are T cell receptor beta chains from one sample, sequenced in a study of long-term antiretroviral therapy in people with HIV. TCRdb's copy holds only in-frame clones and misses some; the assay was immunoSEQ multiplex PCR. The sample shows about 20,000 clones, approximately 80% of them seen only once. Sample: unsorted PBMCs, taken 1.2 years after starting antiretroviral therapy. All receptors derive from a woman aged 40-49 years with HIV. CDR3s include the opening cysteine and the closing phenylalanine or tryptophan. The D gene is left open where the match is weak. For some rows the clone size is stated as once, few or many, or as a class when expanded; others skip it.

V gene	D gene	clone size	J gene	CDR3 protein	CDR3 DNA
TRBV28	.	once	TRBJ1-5	CASSLPNQPQHF	TGTGCCAGCAGCCTCCCTAATCAGCCCCAGCATTTT
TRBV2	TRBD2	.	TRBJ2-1	CASSEWREGRNEQFF	TGTGCCAGCAGTGAATGGCGGGAGGGCCGGAATGAGCAGTTCTTC
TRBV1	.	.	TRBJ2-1	CTSSQPRREGLYNEQFF	TGCACCAGCAGCCAACCTCGGCGGGAGGGCCTCTACAATGAGCAGTTCTTC
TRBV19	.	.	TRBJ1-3	CATAPGRPGNTIYF	TGTGCCACCGCCCCCGGGCGCCCTGGAAACACCATATATTTT
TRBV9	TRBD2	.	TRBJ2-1	CASSGAGGKTHEQFF	TGTGCCAGCAGCGGGGCGGGAGGGAAAACGCATGAGCAGTTCTTC
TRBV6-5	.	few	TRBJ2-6	CASGGSSGANVLTF	TGTGCCAGCGGGGGGAGCTCTGGGGCCAACGTCCTGACTTTC
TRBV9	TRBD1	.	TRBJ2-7	CASSVATGVYEQYF	TGTGCCAGCAGCGTCGCGACAGGGGTCTACGAGCAGTACTTC
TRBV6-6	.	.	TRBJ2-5	CASSYSGTQGQETQYF	TGTGCCAGCAGTTACTCCGGGACACAAGGCCAAGAGACCCAGTACTTC
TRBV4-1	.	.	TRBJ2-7	CASSQGPDTSYEQYF	TGCGCCAGCAGCCAAGGGCCAGACACCTCCTACGAGCAGTACTTC
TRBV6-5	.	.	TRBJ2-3	CASSRTAAPDTQYF	TGTGCCAGCAGCCGGACAGCCGCCCCAGATACGCAGTATTTT
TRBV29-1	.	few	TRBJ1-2	CSVGQGLHGNYGYTF	TGCAGCGTTGGACAAGGACTCCATGGGAACTATGGCTACACCTTC
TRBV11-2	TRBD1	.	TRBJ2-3	CASSLAQGQGTDTQYF	TGTGCCAGCAGCTTAGCCCAGGGACAGGGCACAGATACGCAGTATTTT
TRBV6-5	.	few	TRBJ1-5	CASSPGPNQPQHF	TGTGCCAGCAGCCCGGGACCGAATCAGCCCCAGCATTTT
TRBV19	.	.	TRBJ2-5	CASSSPAGEERRGRETQYF	TGTGCCAGTAGTTCTCCCGCCGGCGAAGAGCGACGAGGGAGGGAGACCCAGTACTTC
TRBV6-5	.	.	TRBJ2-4	CASTTRDGAKNIQYF	TGTGCCAGCACTACCCGGGACGGGGCCAAAAACATTCAGTACTTC
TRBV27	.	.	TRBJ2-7	CASSLGGAEQYF	TGTGCCAGCAGTTTAGGTGGTGCTGAGCAGTACTTC
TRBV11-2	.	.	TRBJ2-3	CASSLDWRPQDTQYF	TGTGCCAGCAGCTTAGATTGGCGACCCCAGGATACGCAGTATTTT
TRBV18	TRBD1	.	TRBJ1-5	CASSPPGTGGSNVNQPQHF	TGTGCCAGCTCACCCCCCGGGACAGGGGGCTCTAACGTCAATCAGCCCCAGCATTTT
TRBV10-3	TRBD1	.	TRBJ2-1	CAITDRAGSSYNEQFF	TGTGCCATCACGGACAGGGCGGGATCATCCTACAATGAGCAGTTCTTC
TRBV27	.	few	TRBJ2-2	CASTSMVTGELFF	TGTGCCAGCACCTCGATGGTCACCGGGGAGCTGTTTTTT
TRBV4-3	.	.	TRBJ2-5	CASSQDSPRSGATQYF	TGCGCCAGCAGCCAAGACAGTCCGCGCTCCGGGGCGACCCAGTACTTC
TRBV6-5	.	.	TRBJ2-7	CASKRGLSYEQYF	TGTGCCAGCAAGCGCGGACTATCCTACGAGCAGTACTTC
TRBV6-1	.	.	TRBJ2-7	CASSGFSAESYEQYF	TGTGCCAGCAGTGGCTTCTCGGCTGAATCCTACGAGCAGTACTTC
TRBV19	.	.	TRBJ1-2	CASSPQVGGDYTF	TGTGCCAGTAGTCCCCAAGTGGGGGGAGACTACACCTTC
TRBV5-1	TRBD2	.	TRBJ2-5	CASSPAAAGPQETQYF	TGCGCCAGCAGCCCGGCGGCAGCGGGGCCCCAAGAGACCCAGTACTTC
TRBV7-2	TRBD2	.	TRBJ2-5	CASSPLTSGSFREQETQYF	TGTGCCAGCAGCCCGCTGACTAGCGGGAGTTTCCGAGAGCAAGAGACCCAGTACTTC
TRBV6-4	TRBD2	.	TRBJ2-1	CASSFGGTSGSNEQFF	TGTGCCAGCAGTTTTGGGGGGACTAGCGGGAGTAATGAGCAGTTCTTC
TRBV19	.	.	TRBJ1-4	CASSPGQYGQEKLFF	TGTGCCAGTAGTCCAGGACAGTACGGCCAAGAAAAACTGTTTTTT
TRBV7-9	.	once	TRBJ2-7	CASSLGDEQYF	TGTGCCAGCAGCTTAGGAGACGAGCAGTACTTC
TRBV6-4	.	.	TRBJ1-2	CASSPYSQGNYGYTF	TGTGCCAGCAGTCCCTATTCCCAGGGCAACTATGGCTACACCTTC
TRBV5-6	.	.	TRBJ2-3	CASSLPGPQDTQYF	TGTGCCAGCAGCTTGCCGGGACCCCAGGATACGCAGTATTTT
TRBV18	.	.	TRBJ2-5	CASSPYPGETQYF	TGTGCCAGCTCACCTTATCCTGGGGAGACCCAGTACTTC
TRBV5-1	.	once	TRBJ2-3	CASSLDTDTQYF	TGCGCCAGCAGCTTGGATACAGATACGCAGTATTTT
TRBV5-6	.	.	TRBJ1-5	CASSSNPGANQPQHF	TGTGCCAGCAGCTCCAACCCGGGGGCCAATCAGCCCCAGCATTTT
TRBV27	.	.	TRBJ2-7	CASSIYDRWEQYF	TGTGCCAGCAGTATATACGACAGGTGGGAGCAGTACTTC
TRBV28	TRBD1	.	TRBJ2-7	CASAARQGRYEQYF	TGTGCCAGCGCAGCCCGACAGGGCCGGTACGAGCAGTACTTC
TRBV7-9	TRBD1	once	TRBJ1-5	CASSRQGDQPQHF	TGTGCCAGCAGCCGACAGGGGGATCAGCCCCAGCATTTT
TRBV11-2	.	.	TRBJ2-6	CASSSRGGGPLLGANVLTF	TGTGCCAGCAGCTCGAGGGGCGGAGGCCCTCTCCTCGGGGCCAACGTCCTGACTTTC
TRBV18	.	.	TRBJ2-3	CASSPQYNTDTQYF	TGTGCCAGCTCACCACAGTACAACACAGATACGCAGTATTTT
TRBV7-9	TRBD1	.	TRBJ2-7	CASSSQDRPAYEQYF	TGTGCCAGCAGCTCCCAGGACAGGCCCGCCTACGAGCAGTACTTC
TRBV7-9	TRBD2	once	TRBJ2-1	CASEGSGSDEQFF	TGTGCCAGCGAGGGTAGCGGGAGTGATGAGCAGTTCTTC
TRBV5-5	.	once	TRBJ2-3	CASSLELDTQYF	TGTGCCAGCAGCTTGGAACTAGATACGCAGTATTTT
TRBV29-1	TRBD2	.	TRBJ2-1	CSVDSGRVLGNEQFF	TGCAGCGTTGACAGCGGGAGGGTCCTAGGCAATGAGCAGTTCTTC
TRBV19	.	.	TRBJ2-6	CASSVVSGANVLTF	TGTGCCAGTAGTGTCGTCTCTGGGGCCAACGTCCTGACTTTC
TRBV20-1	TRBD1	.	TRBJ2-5	CSTRQGETQYF	TGCAGTACCCGACAGGGGGAGACCCAGTACTTC
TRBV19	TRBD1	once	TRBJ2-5	CASSPSPGQGRETQYF	TGTGCCAGTAGCCCCTCTCCGGGACAGGGAAGGGAGACCCAGTACTTC